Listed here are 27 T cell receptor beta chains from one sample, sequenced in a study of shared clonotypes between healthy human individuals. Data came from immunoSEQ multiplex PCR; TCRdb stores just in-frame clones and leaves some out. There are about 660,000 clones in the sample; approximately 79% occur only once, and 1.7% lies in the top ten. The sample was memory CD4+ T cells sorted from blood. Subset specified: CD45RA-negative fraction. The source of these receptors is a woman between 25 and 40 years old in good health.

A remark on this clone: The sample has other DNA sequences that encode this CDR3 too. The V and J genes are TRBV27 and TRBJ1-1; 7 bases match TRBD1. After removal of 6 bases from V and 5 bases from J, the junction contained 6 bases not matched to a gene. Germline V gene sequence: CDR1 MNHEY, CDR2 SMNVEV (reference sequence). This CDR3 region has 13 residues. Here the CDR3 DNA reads TGTGCCAGCAGCGACAGGGTGACGACTGAAGCTTTCTTT. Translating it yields CASSDRVTTEAFF.

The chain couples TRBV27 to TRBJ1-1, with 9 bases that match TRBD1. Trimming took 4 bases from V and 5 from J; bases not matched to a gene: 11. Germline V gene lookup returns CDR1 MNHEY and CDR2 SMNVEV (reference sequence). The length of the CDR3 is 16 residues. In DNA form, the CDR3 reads TGTGCCAGCAGTTCCACCGGGACAGGGCAACCGACTGAAGCTTTCTTT. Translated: CASSSTGTGQPTEAFF.

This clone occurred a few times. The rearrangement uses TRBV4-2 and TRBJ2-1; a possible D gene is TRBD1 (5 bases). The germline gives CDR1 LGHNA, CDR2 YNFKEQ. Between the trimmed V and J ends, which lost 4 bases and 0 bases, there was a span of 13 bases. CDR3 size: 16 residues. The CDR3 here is CASSPWGGGSYNEQFF. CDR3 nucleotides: TGTGCCAGCAGCCCGTGGGGCGGCGGCTCCTACAATGAGCAGTTCTTC.

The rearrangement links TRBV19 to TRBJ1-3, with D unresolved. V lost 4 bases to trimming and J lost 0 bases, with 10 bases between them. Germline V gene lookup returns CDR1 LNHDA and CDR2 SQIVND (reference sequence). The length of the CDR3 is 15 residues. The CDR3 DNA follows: TGTGCCAGTAGTACCTCCAGAGTCTCTGGAAACACCATATATTTT. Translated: CASSTSRVSGNTIYF.

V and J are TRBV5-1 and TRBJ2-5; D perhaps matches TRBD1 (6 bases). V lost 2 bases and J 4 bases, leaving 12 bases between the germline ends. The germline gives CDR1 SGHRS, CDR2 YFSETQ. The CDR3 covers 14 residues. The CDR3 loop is CASSLGGEPETQYF. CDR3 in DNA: TGCGCCAGCAGCTTAGGGGGAGAGCCAGAGACCCAGTACTTC.

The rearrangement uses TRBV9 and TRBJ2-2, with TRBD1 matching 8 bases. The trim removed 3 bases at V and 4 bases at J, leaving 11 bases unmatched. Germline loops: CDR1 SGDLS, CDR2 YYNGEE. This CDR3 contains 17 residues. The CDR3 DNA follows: TGTGCCAGCAGCGCCCGAAAGGGGACAGGAAGCACCGGGGAGCTGTTTTTT. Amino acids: CASSARKGTGSTGELFF.

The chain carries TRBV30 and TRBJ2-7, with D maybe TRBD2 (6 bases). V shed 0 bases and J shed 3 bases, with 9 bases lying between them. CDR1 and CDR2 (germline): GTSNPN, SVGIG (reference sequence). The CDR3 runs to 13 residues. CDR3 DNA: TGTGCCTGGAGTGTACGGGGGTTCTACGAGCAGTACTTC. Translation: CAWSVRGFYEQYF.

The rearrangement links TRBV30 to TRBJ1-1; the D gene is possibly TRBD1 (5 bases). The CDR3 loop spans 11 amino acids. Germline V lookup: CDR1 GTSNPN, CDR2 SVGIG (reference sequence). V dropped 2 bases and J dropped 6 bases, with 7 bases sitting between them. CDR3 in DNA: TGTGCCTGGAGTATAGGGGCTGAAGCTTTCTTT. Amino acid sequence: CAWSIGAEAFF.

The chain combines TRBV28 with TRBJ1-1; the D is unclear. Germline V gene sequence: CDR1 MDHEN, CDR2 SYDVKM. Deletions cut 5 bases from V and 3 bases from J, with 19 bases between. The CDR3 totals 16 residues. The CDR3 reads CASSRPPGRVDTEAFF. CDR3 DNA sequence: TGTGCCAGCAGTCGACCACCTGGACGGGTCGACACTGAAGCTTTCTTT.

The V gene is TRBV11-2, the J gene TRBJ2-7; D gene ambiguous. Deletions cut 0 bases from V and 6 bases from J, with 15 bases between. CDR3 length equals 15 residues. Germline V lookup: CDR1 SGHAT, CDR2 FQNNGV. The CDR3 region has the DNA TGTGCCAGCAGCTTAGATATCGGGCAGATCAGCGAGCAGTACTTC. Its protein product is CASSLDIGQISEQYF.

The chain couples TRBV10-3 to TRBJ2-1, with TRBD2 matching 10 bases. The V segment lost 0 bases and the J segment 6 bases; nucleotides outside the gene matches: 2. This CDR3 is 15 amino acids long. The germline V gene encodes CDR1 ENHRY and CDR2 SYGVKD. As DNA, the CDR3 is TGTGCCATCAGTGAGTCACCTAGCGGGAGCAATGAGCAGTTCTTC. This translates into CAISESPSGSNEQFF.

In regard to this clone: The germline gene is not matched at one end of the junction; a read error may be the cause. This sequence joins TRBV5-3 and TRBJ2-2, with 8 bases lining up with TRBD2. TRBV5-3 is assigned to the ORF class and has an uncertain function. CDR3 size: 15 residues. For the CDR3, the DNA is TGTGCCAGAACCTTGGGACTAGTCCTGTCCGGGGAGCTGTTTTTT. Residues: CARTLGLVLSGELFF.

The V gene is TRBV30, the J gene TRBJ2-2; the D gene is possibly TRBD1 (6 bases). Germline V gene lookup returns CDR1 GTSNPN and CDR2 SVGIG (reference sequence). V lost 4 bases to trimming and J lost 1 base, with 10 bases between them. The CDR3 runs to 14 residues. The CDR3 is CAWIRGRNTGELFF. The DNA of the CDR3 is TGTGCCTGGATCAGGGGCCGGAACACCGGGGAGCTGTTTTTT.

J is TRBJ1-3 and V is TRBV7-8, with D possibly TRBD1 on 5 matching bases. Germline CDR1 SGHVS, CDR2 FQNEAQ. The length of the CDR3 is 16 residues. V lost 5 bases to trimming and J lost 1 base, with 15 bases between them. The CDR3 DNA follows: TGTGCCAGCAGCAACGGACGGGGACTTTCTGGAAACACCATATATTTT. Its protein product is CASSNGRGLSGNTIYF.

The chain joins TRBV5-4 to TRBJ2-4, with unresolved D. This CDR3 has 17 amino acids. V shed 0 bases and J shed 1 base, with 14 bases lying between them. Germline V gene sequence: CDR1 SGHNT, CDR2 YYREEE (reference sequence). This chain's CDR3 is CASSLVQTYGAKNIQYF. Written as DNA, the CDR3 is TGTGCCAGCAGCTTGGTTCAGACGTACGGGGCCAAAAACATTCAGTACTTC.

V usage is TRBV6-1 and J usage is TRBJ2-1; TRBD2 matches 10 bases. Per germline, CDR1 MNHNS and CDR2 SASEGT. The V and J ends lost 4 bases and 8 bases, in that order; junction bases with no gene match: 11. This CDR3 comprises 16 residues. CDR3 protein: CASSARTSGFPDEQFF. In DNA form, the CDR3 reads TGTGCCAGCAGTGCAAGGACTAGCGGTTTCCCCGATGAGCAGTTCTTC.

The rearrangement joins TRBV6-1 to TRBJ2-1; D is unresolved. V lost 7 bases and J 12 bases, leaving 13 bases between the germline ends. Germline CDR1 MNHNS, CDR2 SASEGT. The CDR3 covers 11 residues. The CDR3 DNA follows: TGTGCCAGCACAGGTAGTTATTTGCAGTTCTTC. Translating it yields CASTGSYLQFF.

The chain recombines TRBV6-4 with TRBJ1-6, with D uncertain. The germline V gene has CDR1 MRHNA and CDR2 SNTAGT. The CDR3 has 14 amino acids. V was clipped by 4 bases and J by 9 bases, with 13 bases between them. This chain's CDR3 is CASSVNSKSSPLHF. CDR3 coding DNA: TGTGCCAGCAGTGTCAACAGTAAAAGTTCACCCCTCCACTTT.

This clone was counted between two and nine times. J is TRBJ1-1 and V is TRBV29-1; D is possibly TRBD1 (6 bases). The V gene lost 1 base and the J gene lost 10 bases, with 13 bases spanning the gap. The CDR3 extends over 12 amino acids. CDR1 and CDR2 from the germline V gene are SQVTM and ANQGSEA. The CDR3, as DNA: TGCAGCGTTGAAGGGGGGCTCGGGGTAGCTTTCTTT. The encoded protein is CSVEGGLGVAFF. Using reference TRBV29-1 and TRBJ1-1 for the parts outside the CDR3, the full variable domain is SAVISQKPSRDICQRGTSLTIQCQVDSQVTMMFWYRQQPGQSLTLIATANQGSEATYESGFVIDKFPISRPNLTFSTLTVSNMSPEDSSIYLCSVEGGLGVAFFGQGTRLTVV.

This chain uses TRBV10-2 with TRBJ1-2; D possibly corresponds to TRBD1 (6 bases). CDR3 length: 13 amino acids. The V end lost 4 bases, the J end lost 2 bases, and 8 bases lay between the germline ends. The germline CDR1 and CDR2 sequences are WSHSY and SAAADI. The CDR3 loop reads CASSGGTNYGYTF. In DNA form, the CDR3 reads TGCGCCAGCAGTGGAGGGACAAACTATGGCTACACCTTC.

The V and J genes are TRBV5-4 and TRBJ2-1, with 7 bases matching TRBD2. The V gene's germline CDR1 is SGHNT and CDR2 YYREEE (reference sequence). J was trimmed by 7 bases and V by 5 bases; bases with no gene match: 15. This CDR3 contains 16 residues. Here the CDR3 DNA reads TGTGCCAGCAGGTCGGTCGGCGGGAAGGGAGGGAATGAGCAGTTCTTC. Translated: CASRSVGGKGGNEQFF.

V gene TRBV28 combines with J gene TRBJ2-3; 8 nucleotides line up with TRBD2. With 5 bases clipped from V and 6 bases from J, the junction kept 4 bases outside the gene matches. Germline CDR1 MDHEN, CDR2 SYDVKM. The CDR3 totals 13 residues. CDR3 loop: CASSPSGGDTQYF. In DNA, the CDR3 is TGTGCCAGCAGTCCCTCGGGGGGGGATACGCAGTATTTT.

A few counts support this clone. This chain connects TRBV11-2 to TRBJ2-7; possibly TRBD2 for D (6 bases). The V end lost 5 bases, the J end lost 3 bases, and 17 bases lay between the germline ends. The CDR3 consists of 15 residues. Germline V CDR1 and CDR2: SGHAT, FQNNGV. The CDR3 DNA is TGTGCCAGCAGCCCTAGACTAGTACGGGACTACGAGCAGTACTTC. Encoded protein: CASSPRLVRDYEQYF.

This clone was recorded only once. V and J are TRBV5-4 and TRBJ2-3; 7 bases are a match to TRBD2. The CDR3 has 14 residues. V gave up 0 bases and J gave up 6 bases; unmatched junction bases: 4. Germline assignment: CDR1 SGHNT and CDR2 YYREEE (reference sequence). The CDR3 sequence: CASSLVGAGDTQYF. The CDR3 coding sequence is TGTGCCAGCAGCTTGGTCGGAGCGGGGGATACGCAGTATTTT.

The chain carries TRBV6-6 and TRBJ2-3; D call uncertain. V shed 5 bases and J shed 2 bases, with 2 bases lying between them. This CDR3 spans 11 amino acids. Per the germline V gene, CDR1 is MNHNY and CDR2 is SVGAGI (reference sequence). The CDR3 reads CASSLTDTQYF. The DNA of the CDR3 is TGTGCCAGCAGTCTCACAGATACGCAGTATTTT.

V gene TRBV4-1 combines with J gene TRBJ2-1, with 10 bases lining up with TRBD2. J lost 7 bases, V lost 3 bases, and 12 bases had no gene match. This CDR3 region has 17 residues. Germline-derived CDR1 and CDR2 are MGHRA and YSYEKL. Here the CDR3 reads CASSQALAGLARNEQFF. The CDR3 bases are TGCGCCAGCAGCCAGGCTCTGGCGGGACTAGCGAGGAATGAGCAGTTCTTC.

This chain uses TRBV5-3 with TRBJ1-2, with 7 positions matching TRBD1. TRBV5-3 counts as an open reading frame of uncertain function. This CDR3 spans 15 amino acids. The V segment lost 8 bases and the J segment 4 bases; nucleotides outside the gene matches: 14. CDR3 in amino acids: CASRPRTGASYGYTF. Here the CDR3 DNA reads TGTGCCAGCAGACCGCGAACAGGGGCCTCCTATGGCTACACCTTC.